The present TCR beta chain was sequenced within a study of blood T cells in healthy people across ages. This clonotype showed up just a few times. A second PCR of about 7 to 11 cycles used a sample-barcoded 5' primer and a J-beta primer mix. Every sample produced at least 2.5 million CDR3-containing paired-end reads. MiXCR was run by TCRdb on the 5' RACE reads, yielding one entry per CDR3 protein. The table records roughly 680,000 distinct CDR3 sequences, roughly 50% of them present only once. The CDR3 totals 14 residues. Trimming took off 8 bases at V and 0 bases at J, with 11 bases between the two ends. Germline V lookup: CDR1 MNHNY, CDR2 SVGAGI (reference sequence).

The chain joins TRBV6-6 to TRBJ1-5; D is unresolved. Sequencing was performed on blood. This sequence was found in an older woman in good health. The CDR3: CASSPLDSNQPQHF. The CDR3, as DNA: TGTGCCAGCTCCCCGCTTGATAGCAATCAGCCCCAGCATTTT.